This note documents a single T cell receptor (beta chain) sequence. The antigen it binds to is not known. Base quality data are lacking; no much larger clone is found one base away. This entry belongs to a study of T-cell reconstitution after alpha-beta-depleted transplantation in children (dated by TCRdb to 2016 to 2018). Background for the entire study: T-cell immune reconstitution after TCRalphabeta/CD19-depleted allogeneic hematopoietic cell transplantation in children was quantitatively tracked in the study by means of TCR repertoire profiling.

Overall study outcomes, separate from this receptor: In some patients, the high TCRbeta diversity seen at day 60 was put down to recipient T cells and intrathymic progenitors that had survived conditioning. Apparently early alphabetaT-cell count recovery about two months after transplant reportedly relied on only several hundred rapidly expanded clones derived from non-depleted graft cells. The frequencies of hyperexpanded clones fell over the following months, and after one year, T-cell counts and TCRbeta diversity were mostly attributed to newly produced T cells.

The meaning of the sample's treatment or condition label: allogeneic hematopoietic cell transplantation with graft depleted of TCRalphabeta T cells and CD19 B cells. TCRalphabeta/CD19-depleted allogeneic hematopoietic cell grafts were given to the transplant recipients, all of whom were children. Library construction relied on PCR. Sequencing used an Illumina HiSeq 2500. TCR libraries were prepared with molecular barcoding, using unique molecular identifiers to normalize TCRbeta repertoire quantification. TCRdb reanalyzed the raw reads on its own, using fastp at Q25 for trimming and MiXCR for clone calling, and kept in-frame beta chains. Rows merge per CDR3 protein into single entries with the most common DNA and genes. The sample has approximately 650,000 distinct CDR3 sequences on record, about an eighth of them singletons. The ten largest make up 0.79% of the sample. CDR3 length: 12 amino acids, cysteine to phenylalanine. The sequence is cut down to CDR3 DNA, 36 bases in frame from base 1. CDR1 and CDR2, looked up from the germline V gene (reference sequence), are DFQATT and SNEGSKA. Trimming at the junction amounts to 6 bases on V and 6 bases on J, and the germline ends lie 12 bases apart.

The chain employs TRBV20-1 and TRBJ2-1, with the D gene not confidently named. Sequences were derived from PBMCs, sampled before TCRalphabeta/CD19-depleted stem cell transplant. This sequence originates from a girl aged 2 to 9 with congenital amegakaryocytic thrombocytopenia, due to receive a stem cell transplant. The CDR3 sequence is CSATSVLNEQFF. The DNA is TGCAGTGCCACCTCGGTTCTCAATGAGCAGTTCTTC.